Listed below are T cell receptor beta chains from one sample, sequenced in a study of CD8+ T cells in alopecia areata. The method was immunoSEQ multiplex PCR; TCRdb's version includes in-frame clones alone and lacks a portion of them. The data show hundreds of thousands of clones, roughly 66% seen once. The sample consisted of CD4+ T cells sorted from blood, taken at week 44, from a patient treated with tofacitinib. All receptors come from a human donor with alopecia areata. The CDR3 runs from the conserved cysteine through the conserved F or W. A D gene is named only where the DNA matches it firmly. Some rows have no size entry. The others give once, few or many, or a class for an expanded clone.

D	V	size	J	DNA	CDR3
-	TRBV7-2	-	TRBJ1-1	TGTGCCAGCAGCGCGCAGGGAGCTGAAGCTTTCTTT	CASSAQGAEAFF
-	TRBV7-6	-	TRBJ2-1	TGTGCCAGCATCAAAGGATGGCCTGACTCCTACAATGAGCAGTTCTTC	CASIKGWPDSYNEQFF
TRBD1	TRBV25-1	-	TRBJ1-5	TGTGCCAGCAGTCCGACAGGGGTTCGCCAGCCCCAGCATTTT	CASSPTGVRQPQHF
-	TRBV5-1	-	TRBJ2-7	TGCGCCAGCAGCCCATTTACAGGGACTTTCTACGAGCAGTACTTC	CASSPFTGTFYEQYF
-	TRBV6-4	-	TRBJ2-1	TGTGCCAGCAGTCCCCTCTCATCTGGGTCGGGTGAGCAGTTCTTC	CASSPLSSGSGEQFF
-	TRBV7-7	-	TRBJ2-3	TGTGCCAGCAGCCTACCGGGAGATACGCAGTATTTT	CASSLPGDTQYF
-	TRBV29-1	few	TRBJ2-5	TGCAGCGCTGGGGCAACCCAAGAGACCCAGTACTTC	CSAGATQETQYF
-	TRBV29-1	once	TRBJ2-7	TGCAGCGGATCAATCGGAGAGAACTACGAGCAGTACTTC	CSGSIGENYEQYF
-	TRBV15	-	TRBJ1-1	TGTGCCACCAGAGAGGGACCTGGCACTCGAGAAGCTTTCTTT	CATREGPGTREAFF
-	TRBV30	-	TRBJ2-2	TGTGCCTGGAGTGCAGTTGGGAACGGGGAGCTGTTTTTT	CAWSAVGNGELFF